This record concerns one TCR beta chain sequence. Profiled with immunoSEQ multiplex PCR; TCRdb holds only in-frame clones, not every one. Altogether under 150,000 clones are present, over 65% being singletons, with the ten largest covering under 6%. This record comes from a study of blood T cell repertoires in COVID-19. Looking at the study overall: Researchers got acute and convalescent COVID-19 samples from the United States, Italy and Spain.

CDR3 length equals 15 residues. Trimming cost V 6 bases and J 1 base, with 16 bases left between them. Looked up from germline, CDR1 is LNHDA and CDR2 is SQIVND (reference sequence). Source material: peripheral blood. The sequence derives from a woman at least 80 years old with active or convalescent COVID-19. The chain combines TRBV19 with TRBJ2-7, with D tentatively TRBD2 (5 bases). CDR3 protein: CASSRAEGSSYEQYF. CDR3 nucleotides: TGTGCCAGTAGCCGGGCTGAGGGTTCGTCCTACGAGCAGTACTTC.